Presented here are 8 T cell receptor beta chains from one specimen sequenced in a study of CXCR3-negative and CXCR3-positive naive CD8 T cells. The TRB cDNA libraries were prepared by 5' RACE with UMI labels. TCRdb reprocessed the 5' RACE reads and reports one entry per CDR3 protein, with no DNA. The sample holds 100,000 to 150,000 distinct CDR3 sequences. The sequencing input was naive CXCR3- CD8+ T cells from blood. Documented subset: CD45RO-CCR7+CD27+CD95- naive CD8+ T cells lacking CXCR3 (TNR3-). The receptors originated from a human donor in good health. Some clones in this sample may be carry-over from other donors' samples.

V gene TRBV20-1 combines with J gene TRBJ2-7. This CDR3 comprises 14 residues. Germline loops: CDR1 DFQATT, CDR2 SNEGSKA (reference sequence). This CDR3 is CSARDRGASYEQYF.

CDR3 sequence: CSVSWAGEAFF. The chain combines TRBV29-1 with TRBJ1-1; there is no DNA to check the TCRdb D call of TRBD1. Germline V gene sequence: CDR1 SQVTM, CDR2 ANQGSEA. This CDR3 comprises 11 residues.

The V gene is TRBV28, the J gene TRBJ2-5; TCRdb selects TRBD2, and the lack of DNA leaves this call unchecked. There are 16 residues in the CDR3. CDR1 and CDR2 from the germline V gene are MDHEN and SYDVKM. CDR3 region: CASSLWTSGDQETQYF. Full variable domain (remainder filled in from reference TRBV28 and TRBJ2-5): DVKVTQSSRYLVKRTGEKVFLECVQDMDHENMFWYRQDPGLGLRLIYFSYDVKMKEKGDIPEGYSVSREKKERFSLILESASTNQTSMYLCASSLWTSGDQETQYFGPGTRLLVL.

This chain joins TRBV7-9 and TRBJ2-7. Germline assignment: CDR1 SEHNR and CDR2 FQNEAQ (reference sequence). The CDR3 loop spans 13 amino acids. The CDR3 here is CASSLAYSYEQYF.

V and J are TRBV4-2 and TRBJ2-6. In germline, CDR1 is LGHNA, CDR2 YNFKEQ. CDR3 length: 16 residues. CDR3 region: CASSQARGSGANVLTF.

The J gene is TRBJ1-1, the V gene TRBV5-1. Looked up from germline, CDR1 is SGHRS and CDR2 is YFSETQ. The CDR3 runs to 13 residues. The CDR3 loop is CASSLRRDTEAFF.

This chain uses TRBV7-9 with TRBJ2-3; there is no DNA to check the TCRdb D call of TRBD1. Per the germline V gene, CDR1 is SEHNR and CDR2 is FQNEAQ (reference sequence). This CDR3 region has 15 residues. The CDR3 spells CASIDRDLRTDTQYF.

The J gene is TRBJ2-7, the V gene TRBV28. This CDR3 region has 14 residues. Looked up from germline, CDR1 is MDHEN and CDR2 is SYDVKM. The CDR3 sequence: CASSHRTEAYEQYF.